Sequencing of this T cell receptor beta chain was carried out in a study of tumor and adjacent non-tumor tissue in lung cancer. Whole-study context: Some 4.1 million productive TCRbeta reads were obtained per sample on average. General study points: Tumor tissue had significantly higher TCR diversity than normal lung. Higher tumor TCR diversity was associated with shorter survival.

Remarks on this clonotype: The antigen is not known. At one of its ends the junction is not consistent with the germline gene, which may arise from a read error.

No cell sorting was done before RNA was extracted from the tissue. Distant lung tissue was collected more than 3 cm away from the tumor edge. The CDR3 spans 18 residues. CDR1 and CDR2 from the germline V gene are MNHEY and SVGEGT. Three rounds of nested PCR, following a modified ARM-PCR protocol, produced the TCRbeta library. One entry per CDR3 protein, called by TCRdb with MiXCR from the multiplex PCR reads. The profile shows some 100,000 distinct CDR3 sequences, approximately 80% of them singletons. Sequenced input: distant non-tumor lung tissue. V gene TRBV6-2 or TRBV6-3 combines with J gene TRBJ2-6, with 11 bases lining up with TRBD2. This clonotype was sampled from a man aged 55-75 years with small cell lung cancer. In nucleotides, the CDR3 is TGTGCCAGCAGTTTTACTAGCGGGAGAATTGCTAGGGCCAACGTCCTGACCTTC. Residues: CASSFTSGRIARANVLTF.